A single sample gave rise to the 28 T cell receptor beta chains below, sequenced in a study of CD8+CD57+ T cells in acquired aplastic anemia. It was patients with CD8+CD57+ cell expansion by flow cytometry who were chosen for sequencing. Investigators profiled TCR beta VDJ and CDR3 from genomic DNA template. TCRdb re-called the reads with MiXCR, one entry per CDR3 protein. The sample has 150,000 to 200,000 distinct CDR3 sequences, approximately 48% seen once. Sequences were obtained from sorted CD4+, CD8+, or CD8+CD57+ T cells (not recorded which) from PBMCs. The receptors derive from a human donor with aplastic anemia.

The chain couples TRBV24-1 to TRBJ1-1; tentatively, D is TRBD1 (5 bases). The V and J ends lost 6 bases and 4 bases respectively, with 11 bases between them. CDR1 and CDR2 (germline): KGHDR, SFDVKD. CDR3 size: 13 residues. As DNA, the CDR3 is TGTGCCACCAGTTGCGAAAGGGGCACTGAAGCTTTCTTT. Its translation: CATSCERGTEAFF.

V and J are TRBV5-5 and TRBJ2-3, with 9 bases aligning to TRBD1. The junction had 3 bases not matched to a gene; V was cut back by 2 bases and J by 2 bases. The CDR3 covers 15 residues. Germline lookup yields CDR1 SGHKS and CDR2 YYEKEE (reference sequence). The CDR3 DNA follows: TGTGCCAGCAGCTTCGACAGGGGGATCACAGATACGCAGTATTTT. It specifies CASSFDRGITDTQYF.

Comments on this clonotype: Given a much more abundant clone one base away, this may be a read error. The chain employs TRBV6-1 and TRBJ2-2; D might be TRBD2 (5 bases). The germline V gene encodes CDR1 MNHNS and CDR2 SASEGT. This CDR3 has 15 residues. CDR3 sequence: CASTLQPANTGKLFF. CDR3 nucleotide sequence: TGTGCCAGCACCCTTCAACCGGCGAACACCGGGAAGCTGTTTTTT.

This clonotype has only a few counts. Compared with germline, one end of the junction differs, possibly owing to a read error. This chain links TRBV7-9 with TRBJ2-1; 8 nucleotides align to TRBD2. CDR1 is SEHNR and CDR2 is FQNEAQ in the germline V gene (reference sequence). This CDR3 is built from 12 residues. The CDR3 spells CASSSTAGLELF. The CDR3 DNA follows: TGTGCCAGCAGCTCAACGGCGGGACTAGAACTCTTC.

CDR3 loop: CASSEGLSFVAVYNEQFF. The CDR3 region has the DNA TGTGCCAGCAGTGAAGGACTATCGTTTGTGGCGGTCTACAATGAGCAGTTCTTC. The chain employs TRBV6-1 and TRBJ2-1; a possible D gene is TRBD2 (5 bases). The germline CDR1 and CDR2 sequences are MNHNS and SASEGT. The CDR3 is 18 amino acids. With 1 base removed from V and 3 bases from J, the gap between germline ends came to 19 bases.

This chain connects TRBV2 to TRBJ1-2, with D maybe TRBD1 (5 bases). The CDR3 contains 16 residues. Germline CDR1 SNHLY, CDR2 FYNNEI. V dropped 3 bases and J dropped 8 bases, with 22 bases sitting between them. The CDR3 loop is CASSDFPGGGDRGYTF. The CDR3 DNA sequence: TGTGCCAGCAGTGACTTCCCAGGCGGGGGTGATCGGGGCTACACCTTC.

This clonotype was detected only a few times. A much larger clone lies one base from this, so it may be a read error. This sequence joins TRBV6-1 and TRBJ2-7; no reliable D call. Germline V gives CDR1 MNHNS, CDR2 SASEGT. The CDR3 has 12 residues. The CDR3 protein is CASTRTSYERYF. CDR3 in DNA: TGTGCCAGCACTCGGACGTCTTACGAGCGGTACTTC.

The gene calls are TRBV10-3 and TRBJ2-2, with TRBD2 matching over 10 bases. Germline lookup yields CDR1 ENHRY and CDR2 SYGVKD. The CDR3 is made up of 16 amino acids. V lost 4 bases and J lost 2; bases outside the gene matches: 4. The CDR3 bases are TGTGCCATCAGTGCAGGACTAGCGGTTAACACCGGGGAGCTGTTTTTT. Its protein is CAISAGLAVNTGELFF.

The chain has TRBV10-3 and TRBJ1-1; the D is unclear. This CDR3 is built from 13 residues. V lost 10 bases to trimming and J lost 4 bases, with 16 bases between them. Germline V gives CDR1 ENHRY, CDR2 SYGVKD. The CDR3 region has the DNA TGTGCCACCGAGGTTGGGGTCAGCACTGAAGCTTTCTTT. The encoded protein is CATEVGVSTEAFF.

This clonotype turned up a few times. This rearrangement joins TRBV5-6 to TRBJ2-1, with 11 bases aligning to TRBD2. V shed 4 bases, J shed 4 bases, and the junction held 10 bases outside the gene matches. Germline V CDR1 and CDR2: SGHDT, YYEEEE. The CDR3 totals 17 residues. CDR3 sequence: CASSIKLLAGVYNEQFF. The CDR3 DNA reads TGTGCCAGCAGCATAAAATTACTAGCGGGAGTTTACAATGAGCAGTTCTTC. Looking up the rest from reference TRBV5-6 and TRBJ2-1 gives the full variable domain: DAGVTQSPTHLIKTRGQQVTLRCSPKSGHDTVSWYQQALGQGPQFIFQYYEEEERQRGNFPDRFSGHQFPNYSSELNVNALLLGDSALYLCASSIKLLAGVYNEQFFGPGTRLTVL.

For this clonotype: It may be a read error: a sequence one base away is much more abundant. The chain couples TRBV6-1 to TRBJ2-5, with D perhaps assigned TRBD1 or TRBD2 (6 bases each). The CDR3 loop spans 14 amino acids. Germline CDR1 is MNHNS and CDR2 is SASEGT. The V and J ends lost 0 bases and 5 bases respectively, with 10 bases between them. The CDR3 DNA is TGTGCCAGCAGTGAAGCCGGGGGCAATGAGACCCAGTACTTC. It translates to CASSEAGGNETQYF.

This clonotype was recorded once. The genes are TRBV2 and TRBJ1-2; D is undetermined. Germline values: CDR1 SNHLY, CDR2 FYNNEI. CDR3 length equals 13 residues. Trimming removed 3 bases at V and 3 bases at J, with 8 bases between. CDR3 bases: TGTGCCAGCAGTGATACCAGGCACTATGGCTACACCTTC. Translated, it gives CASSDTRHYGYTF.

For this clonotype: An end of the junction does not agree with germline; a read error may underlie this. In nucleotides, the CDR3 is TGTGCCAGCAGTGACCGGGACAGGGGGACTTTCTACAATGAGCGGTTCTTC. This translates into CASSDRDRGTFYNERFF. This chain links TRBV28 with TRBJ2-1; 11 positions match TRBD1. The length of the CDR3 is 17 residues. Germline CDR1 and CDR2: MDHEN and SYDVKM.

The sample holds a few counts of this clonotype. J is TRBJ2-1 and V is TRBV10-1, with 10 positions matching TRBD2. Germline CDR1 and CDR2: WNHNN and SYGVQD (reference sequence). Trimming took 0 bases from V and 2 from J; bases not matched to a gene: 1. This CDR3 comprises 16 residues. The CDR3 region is CASSESSGGAYNEQFF. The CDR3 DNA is TGCGCCAGCAGTGAGTCCAGCGGGGGGGCCTACAATGAGCAGTTCTTC.

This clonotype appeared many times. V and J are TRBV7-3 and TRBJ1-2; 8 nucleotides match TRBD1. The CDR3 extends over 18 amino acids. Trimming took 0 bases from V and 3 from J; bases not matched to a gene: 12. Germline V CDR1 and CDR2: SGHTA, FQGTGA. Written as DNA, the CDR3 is TGTGCCAGCAGCTTAACACTAGGACAGGGTCCTTGGGACTATGGCTACACCTTC. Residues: CASSLTLGQGPWDYGYTF.

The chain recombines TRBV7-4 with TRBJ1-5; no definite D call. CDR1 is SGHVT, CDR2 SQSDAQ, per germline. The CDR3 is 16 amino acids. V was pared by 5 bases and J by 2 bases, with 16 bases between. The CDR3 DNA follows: TGTGCCAGCAGCAGTCGGGCCACCGTAGGCAATCAGCCCCAGCATTTT. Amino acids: CASSSRATVGNQPQHF.

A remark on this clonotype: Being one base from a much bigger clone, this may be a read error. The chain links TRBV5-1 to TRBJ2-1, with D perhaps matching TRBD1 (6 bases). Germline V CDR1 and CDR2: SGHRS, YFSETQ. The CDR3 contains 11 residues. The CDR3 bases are TGCGCCAGCAGCTTGGGACAGGTGGAGGTCTTC. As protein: CASSLGQVEVF.

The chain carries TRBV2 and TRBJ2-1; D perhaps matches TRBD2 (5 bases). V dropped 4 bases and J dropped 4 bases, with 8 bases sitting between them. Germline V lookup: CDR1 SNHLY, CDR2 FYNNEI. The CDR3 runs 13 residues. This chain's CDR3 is CASSVLAYNEQFF. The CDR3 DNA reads TGTGCCAGCAGTGTTCTAGCTTACAATGAGCAGTTCTTC.

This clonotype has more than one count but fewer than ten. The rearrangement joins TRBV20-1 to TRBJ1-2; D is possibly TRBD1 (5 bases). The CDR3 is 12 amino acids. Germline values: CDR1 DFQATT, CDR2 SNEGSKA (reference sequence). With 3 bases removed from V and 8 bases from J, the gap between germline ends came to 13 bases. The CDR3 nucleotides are TGCAGTGCTAGTCACGGGGGTCGAGGCTACACCTTC. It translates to CSASHGGRGYTF.

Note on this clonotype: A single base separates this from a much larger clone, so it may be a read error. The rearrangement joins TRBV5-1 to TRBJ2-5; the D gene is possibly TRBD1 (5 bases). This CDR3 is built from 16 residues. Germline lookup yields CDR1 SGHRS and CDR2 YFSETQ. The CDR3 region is CASGLAVRQQQETQYF. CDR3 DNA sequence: TGCGCCAGCGGCTTGGCCGTAAGACAGCAGCAAGAGACCCAGTACTTC.

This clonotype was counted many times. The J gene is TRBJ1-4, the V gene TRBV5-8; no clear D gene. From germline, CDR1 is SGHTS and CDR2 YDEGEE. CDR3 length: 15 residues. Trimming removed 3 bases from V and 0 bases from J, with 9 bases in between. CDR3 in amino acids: CASSSGGSTNEKLFF. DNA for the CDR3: TGTGCCAGCAGCTCTGGTGGTTCAACTAATGAAAAACTGTTTTTT.

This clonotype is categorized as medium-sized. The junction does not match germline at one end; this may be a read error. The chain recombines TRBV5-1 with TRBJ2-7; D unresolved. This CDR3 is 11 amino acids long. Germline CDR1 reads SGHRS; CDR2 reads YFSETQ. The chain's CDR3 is CASSLDYEQYF. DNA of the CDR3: TGTGCCAGCAGCTTAGACTACGAGCAGTACTTC.

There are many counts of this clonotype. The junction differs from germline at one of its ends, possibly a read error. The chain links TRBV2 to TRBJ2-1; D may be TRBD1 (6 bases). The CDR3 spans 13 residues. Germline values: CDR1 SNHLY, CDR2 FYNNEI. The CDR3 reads CASREDRQDEQFF. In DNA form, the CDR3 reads TGTGCCAGCAGAGAAGACAGGCAGGATGAGCAGTTCTTC. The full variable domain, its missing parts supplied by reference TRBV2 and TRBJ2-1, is EPEVTQTPSHQVTQMGQEVILRCVPISNHLYFYWYRQILGQKVEFLVSFYNNEISEKSEIFDDQFSVERPDGSNFTLKIRSTKLEDSAMYFCASREDRQDEQFFGPGTRLTVL.

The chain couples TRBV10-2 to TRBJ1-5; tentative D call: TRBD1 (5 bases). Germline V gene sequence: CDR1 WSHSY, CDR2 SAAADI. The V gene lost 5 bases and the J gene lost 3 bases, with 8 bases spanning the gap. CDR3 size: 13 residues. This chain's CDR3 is CASSTDTNQPQHF. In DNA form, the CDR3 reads TGCGCCAGCAGTACGGACACCAATCAGCCCCAGCATTTT.

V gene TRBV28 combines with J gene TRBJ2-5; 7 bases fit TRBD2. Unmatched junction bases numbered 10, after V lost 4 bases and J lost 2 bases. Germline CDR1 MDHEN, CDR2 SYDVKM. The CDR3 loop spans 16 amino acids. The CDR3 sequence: CASSSAGVAAQETQYF. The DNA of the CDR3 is TGTGCCAGCAGTTCCGCGGGAGTGGCGGCACAAGAGACCCAGTACTTC.

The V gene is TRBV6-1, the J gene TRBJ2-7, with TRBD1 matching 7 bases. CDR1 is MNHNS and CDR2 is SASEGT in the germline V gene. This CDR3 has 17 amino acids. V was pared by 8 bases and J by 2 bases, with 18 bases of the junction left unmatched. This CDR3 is CASRWGTVAGTAYEQYF. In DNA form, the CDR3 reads TGTGCCAGCCGATGGGGGACGGTGGCAGGGACAGCCTACGAGCAGTACTTC.

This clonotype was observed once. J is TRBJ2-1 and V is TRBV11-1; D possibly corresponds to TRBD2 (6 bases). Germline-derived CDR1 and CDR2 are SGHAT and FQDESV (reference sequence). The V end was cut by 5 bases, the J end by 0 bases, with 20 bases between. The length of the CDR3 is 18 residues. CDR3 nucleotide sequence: TGTGCCAGCAGCCCCCGGCTCAGCGGGCGAAACTCCTACAATGAGCAGTTCTTC. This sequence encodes CASSPRLSGRNSYNEQFF.

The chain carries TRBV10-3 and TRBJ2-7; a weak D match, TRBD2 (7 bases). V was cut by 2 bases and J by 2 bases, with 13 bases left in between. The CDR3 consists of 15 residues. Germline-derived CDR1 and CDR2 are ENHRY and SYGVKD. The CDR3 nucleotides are TGTGCCATCAGTGAGGGGCGGGGGCAAGCCTACGAGCAGTACTTC. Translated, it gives CAISEGRGQAYEQYF.